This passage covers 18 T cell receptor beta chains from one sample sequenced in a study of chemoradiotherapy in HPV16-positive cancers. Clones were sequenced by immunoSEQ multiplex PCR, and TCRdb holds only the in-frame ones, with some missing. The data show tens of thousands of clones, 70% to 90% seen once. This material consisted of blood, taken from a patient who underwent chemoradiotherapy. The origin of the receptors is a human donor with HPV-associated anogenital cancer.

The CDR3 sequence is CAWSKGDSYGYTF. CDR3 sequence (DNA): TGTGCCTGGTCCAAGGGAGACAGCTATGGCTACACCTTC. The chain couples TRBV30 to TRBJ1-2; D may be TRBD1 (5 bases). Germline-derived CDR1 and CDR2 are GTSNPN and SVGIG (reference sequence). The CDR3 is made up of 13 amino acids. Trimming cost V 5 bases and J 4 bases, with 14 bases left between them.

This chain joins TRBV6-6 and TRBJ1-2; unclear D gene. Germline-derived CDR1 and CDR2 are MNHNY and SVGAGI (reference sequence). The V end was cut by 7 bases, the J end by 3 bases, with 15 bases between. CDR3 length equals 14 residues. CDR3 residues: CASTPRTSDYGYTF. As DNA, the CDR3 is TGTGCCAGCACCCCGCGGACTTCAGACTATGGCTACACCTTC.

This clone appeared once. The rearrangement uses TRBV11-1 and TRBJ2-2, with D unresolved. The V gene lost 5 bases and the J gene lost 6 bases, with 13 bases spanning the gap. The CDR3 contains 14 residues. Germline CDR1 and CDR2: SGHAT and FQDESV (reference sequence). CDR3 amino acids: CASSQLIAAGELFF. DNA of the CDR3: TGTGCCAGCAGCCAACTAATAGCAGCCGGGGAGCTGTTTTTT.

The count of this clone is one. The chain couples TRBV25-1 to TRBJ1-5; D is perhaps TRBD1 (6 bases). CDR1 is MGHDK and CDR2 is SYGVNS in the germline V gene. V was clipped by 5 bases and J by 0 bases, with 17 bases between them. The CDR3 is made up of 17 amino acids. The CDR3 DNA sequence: TGTGCCAGCAGTCCCGGGGGTCAGGGACATAGCAATCAGCCCCAGCATTTT. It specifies CASSPGGQGHSNQPQHF.

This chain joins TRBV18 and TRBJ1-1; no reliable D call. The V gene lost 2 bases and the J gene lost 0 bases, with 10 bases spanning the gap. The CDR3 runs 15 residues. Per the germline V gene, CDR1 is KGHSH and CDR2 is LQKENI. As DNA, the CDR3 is TGTGCCAGCTCACCAGGACGTTCCATGAACACTGAAGCTTTCTTT. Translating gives CASSPGRSMNTEAFF.

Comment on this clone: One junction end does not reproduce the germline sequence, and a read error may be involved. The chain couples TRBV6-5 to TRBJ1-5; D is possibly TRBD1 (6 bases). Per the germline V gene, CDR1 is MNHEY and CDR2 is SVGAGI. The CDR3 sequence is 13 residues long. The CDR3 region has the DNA TGTGACAGCAGTCCGGGGGGGGGCCAGCCCCAGCATTTT. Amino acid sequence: CDSSPGGGQPQHF.

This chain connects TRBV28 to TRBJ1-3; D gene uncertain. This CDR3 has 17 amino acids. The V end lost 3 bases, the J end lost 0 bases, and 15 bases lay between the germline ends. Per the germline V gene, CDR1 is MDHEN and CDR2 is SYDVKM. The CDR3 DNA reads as TGTGCCAGCAGTTTTGGGGTACCAACCTACTCTGGAAACACCATATATTTT. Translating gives CASSFGVPTYSGNTIYF.

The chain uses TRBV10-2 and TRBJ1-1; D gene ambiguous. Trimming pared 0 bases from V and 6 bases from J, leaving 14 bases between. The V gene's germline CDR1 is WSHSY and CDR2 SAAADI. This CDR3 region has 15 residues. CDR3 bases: TGCGCCAGCAGTGAGTCCCTAGGGCCGACGGCTGAAGCTTTCTTT. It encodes CASSESLGPTAEAFF.

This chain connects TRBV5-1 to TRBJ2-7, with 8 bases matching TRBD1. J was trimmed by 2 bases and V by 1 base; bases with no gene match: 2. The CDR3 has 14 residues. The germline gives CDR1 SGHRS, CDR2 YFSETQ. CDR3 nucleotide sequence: TGCGCCAGCAGCTTGACAGGGGGGACCTACGAGCAGTACTTC. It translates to CASSLTGGTYEQYF. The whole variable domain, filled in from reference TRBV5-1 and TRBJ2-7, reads KAGVTQTPRYLIKTRGQQVTLSCSPISGHRSVSWYQQTPGQGLQFLFEYFSETQRNKGNFPGRFSGRQFSNSRSEMNVSTLELGDSALYLCASSLTGGTYEQYFGPGTRLTVT.

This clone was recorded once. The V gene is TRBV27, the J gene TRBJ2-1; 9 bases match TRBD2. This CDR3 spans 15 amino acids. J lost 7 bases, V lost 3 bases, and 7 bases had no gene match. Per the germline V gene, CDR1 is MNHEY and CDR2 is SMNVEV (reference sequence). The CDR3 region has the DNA TGTGCCAGCAGTTTTTCGCGGGGGGGCATGAATGAGCAGTTCTTC. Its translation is CASSFSRGGMNEQFF.

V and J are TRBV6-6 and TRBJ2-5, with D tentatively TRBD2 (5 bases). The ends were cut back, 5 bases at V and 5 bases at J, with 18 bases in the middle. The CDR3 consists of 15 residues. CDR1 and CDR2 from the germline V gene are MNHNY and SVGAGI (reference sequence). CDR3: CASSDPPSLKETQYF. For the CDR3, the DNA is TGTGCCAGCAGTGACCCTCCTAGCTTGAAGGAGACCCAGTACTTC.

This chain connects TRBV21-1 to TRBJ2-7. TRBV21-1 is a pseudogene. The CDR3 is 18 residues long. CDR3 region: CASSKSAHPGRSSYEQYF. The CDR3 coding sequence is TGTGCCAGCAGCAAATCAGCTCATCCCGGACGGAGCTCCTACGAGCAGTACTTC.

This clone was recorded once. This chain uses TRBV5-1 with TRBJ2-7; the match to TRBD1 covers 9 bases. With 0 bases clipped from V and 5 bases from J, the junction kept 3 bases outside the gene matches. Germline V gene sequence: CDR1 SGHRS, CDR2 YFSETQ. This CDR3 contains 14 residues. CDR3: CASSLGTGDDEQYF. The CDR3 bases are TGCGCCAGCAGCTTGGGGACAGGGGACGACGAGCAGTACTTC.

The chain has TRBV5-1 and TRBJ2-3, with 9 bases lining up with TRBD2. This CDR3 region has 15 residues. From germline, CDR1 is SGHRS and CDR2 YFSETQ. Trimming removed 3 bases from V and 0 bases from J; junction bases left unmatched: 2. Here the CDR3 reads CASSSLAGSTDTQYF. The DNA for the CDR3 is TGCGCCAGCAGCTCACTAGCGGGCAGCACAGATACGCAGTATTTT. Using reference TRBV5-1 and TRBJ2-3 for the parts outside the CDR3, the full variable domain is KAGVTQTPRYLIKTRGQQVTLSCSPISGHRSVSWYQQTPGQGLQFLFEYFSETQRNKGNFPGRFSGRQFSNSRSEMNVSTLELGDSALYLCASSSLAGSTDTQYFGPGTRLTVL.

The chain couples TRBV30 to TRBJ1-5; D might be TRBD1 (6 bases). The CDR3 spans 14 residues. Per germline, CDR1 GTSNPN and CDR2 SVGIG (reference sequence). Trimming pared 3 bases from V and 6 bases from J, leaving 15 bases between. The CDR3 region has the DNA TGTGCCTGGAGCGGAGGGGGGCGCGGTCAGCCCCAGCATTTT. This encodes CAWSGGGRGQPQHF.

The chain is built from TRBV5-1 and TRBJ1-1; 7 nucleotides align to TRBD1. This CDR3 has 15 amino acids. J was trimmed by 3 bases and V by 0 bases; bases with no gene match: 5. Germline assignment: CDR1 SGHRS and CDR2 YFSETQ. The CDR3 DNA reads TGCGCCAGCAGCTTGGCCTGGGGACAGTACACTGAAGCTTTCTTT. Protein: CASSLAWGQYTEAFF. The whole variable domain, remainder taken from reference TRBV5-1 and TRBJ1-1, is KAGVTQTPRYLIKTRGQQVTLSCSPISGHRSVSWYQQTPGQGLQFLFEYFSETQRNKGNFPGRFSGRQFSNSRSEMNVSTLELGDSALYLCASSLAWGQYTEAFFGQGTRLTVV.

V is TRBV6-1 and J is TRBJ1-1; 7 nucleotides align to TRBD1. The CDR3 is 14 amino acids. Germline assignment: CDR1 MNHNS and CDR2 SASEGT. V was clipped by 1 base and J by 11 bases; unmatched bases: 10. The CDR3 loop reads CASSEGGQSFGAFF. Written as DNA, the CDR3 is TGTGCCAGCAGTGAAGGGGGACAGTCCTTCGGGGCTTTCTTT.

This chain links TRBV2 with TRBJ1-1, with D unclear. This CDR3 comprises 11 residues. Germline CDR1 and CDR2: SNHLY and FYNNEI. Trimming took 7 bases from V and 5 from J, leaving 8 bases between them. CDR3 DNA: TGTGCCAGCATCAGTGGAACTGAAGCTTTCTTT. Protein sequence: CASISGTEAFF.